Following are 12 T cell receptor beta chains from one sample sequenced in a study of blood T cell repertoires in COVID-19. This table comes from immunoSEQ multiplex PCR, and its TCRdb copy is limited to in-frame clones, with some not included. Here the sample spans about 320,000 clones, roughly 85% being singletons. The specimen sequenced was PBMCs or T cells enriched from blood (not recorded which). The origin of the receptors is a woman aged 30 to 39 who had been exposed to COVID-19.

The gene calls are TRBV25-1 and TRBJ2-3, with TRBD1 matching over 11 bases. The V gene end was trimmed by 6 bases and the J gene end by 5 bases; junction bases not matched to a gene: 10. The CDR3 sequence is 16 residues long. Germline lookup yields CDR1 MGHDK and CDR2 SYGVNS. The CDR3 reads CASRERGTGGLDTQYF. CDR3 DNA sequence: TGTGCCAGCAGGGAAAGAGGGACAGGGGGATTAGATACGCAGTATTTT.

This chain links TRBV2 with TRBJ2-7; TRBD1 matches at 11 bases. This CDR3 has 13 amino acids. With V trimmed by 11 bases and J by 6 bases, 9 bases remained unmatched. Germline V lookup: CDR1 SNHLY, CDR2 FYNNEI. The CDR3 spells CAEQSGQGGEQYF. In DNA form, the CDR3 reads TGTGCCGAACAATCGGGACAGGGGGGCGAGCAGTACTTC. The full variable domain, with the rest looked up from reference TRBV2 and TRBJ2-7, is EPEVTQTPSHQVTQMGQEVILRCVPISNHLYFYWYRQILGQKVEFLVSFYNNEISEKSEIFDDQFSVERPDGSNFTLKIRSTKLEDSAMYFCAEQSGQGGEQYFGPGTRLTVT.

V is TRBV3-1 (or the pseudogene TRBV3-2) and J is TRBJ2-7, with a possible D match to TRBD1 (5 bases). This CDR3 is 11 amino acids long. Germline assignment: CDR1 LGHDT and CDR2 YNNKEL (reference sequence). Deletions cut 8 bases from V and 4 bases from J, with 9 bases between. CDR3 protein: CASSQGYEQYF. The CDR3 DNA reads as TGTGCCAGCTCCCAGGGATACGAGCAGTACTTC.

This clone was seen only a few times. This chain links TRBV6-2 or TRBV6-3 with TRBJ2-7, with a possible D match to TRBD1 (6 bases). Germline CDR1 and CDR2: MNHEY and SVGEGT. Trimming removed 3 bases from V and 0 bases from J, with 21 bases in between. CDR3 length: 18 amino acids. CDR3 residues: CASSYTTGLSRSSYEQYF. Here the CDR3 DNA reads TGTGCCAGCAGTTATACCACAGGGTTGAGCCGCTCCTCCTACGAGCAGTACTTC.

V gene TRBV7-9 combines with J gene TRBJ1-4, with a weak D call TRBD1 (5 bases). Per the germline V gene, CDR1 is SEHNR and CDR2 is FQNEAQ (reference sequence). Trimming shortened V by 5 bases and J by 3 bases, and 19 bases separated the two germline ends. The CDR3 covers 17 residues. CDR3 protein: CASSLPRGAAANEKLFF. CDR3 in DNA: TGTGCCAGCAGCCTTCCAAGGGGTGCTGCGGCTAATGAAAAACTGTTTTTT.

This chain uses TRBV29-1 with TRBJ2-7; possible D gene TRBD2, 6 bases. The CDR3 covers 14 residues. Trimming pared 3 bases from V and 3 bases from J, leaving 15 bases between. CDR1 SQVTM and CDR2 ANQGSEA come from the germline V gene. CDR3 sequence: CSVDFSGARYEQYF. The CDR3 DNA is TGCAGCGTTGATTTTAGCGGCGCCCGCTACGAGCAGTACTTC.

In its sample, this clone was seen once. The J gene is TRBJ2-3, the V gene TRBV30, with TRBD2 matching over 7 bases. The CDR3 extends over 15 amino acids. The germline V gene encodes CDR1 GTSNPN and CDR2 SVGIG (reference sequence). J gave up 0 bases and V 0 bases, and 3 bases lay outside the gene matches. In DNA form, the CDR3 reads TGTGCCTGGAGTGTACTAGCGACAAGCACAGATACGCAGTATTTT. Its translation: CAWSVLATSTDTQYF.

The V gene is TRBV6-5, the J gene TRBJ2-3; 9 bases are a match to TRBD2. V was clipped by 6 bases and J by 6 bases; unmatched bases: 4. CDR1 and CDR2 from the germline V gene are MNHEY and SVGAGI. CDR3 length: 13 amino acids. CDR3 nucleotides: TGTGCCAGCAGCGGCGGGGGGGCTGATACGCAGTATTTT. This gives the protein CASSGGGADTQYF.

Worth noting for this clone: One end of the junction varies from germline; a read error may be responsible. The CDR3 DNA follows: TGTGCCAGCAGTTTACGGGCAGGGAAGTGCGCCTTC. This codes for CASSLRAGKCAF. The chain has TRBV12-3 or TRBV12-4 and TRBJ1-2, with D perhaps TRBD1 (5 bases). The CDR3 covers 12 residues.

The chain couples TRBV28 to TRBJ1-6; possible D gene TRBD1, 6 bases. V gave up 6 bases and J gave up 3 bases, with 15 bases separating them. This CDR3 is 16 amino acids long. Germline CDR1 and CDR2: MDHEN and SYDVKM. CDR3 sequence: CASSLQGPLYNSPLHF. The CDR3 bases are TGTGCCAGCAGCCTCCAGGGGCCTCTCTATAATTCACCCCTCCACTTT.

The chain joins TRBV5-1 to TRBJ2-7; TRBD1 matches 9 bases. The CDR3 covers 15 residues. V lost 0 bases and J lost 1; bases outside the gene matches: 2. Germline V lookup: CDR1 SGHRS, CDR2 YFSETQ. Written as DNA, the CDR3 is TGCGCCAGCAGCTTGGCGGGGACAGGGTCCTACGAGCAGTACTTC. This codes for CASSLAGTGSYEQYF.

The chain is built from TRBV3-1 (or the pseudogene TRBV3-2) and TRBJ1-5; D might be TRBD1 (5 bases). The germline gives CDR1 LGHDT, CDR2 YNNKEL (reference sequence). This CDR3 region has 16 residues. Trimming took off 1 base at V and 0 bases at J, with 10 bases between the two ends. For the CDR3, the DNA is TGTGCCAGCAGCCAAGGATCAGGGCTTAGCAATCAGCCCCAGCATTTT. It is translated as CASSQGSGLSNQPQHF.